This TCR beta chain came from a study of shared clonotypes between healthy human individuals. V lost 5 bases to trimming and J lost 9 bases, with 14 bases between them. The germline V gene encodes CDR1 MRHNA and CDR2 SNTAGT. The CDR3 contains 13 residues. Sequencing used immunoSEQ multiplex PCR; TCRdb keeps in-frame clones, though not all of them. Of about 2 million clones detected, 90% to 95% appear once; the ten largest clones hold 0.13%. Comments on this clone: Its antigen is not identified.

Study-wide points: Clonotypes not shared had lower generation probabilities than those common to all four donors.

The sequencing input was naive CD4+ T cells sorted from blood. Described subset: CD45RA+ positively selected. This sequence originates from a young man in good health. V gene TRBV6-4 combines with J gene TRBJ2-1, with TRBD2 as a possible D gene (6 bases). The CDR3, as DNA: TGTGCCAGCAGTACGGGGGTTTCTGGTGAGCAGTTCTTC. Its translation: CASSTGVSGEQFF.